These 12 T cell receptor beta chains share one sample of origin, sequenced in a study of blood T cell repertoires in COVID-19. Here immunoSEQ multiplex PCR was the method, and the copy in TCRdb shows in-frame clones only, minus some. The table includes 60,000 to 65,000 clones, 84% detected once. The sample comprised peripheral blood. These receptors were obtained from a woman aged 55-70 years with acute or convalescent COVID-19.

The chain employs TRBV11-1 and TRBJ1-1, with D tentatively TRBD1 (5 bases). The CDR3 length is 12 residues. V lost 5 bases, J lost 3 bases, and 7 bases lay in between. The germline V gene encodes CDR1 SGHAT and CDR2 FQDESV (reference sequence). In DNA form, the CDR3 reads TGTGCCAGCAGCCAACAGGACACTGAAGCTTTCTTT. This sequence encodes CASSQQDTEAFF. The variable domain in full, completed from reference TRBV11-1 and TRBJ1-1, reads EAEVAQSPRYKITEKSQAVAFWCDPISGHATLYWYRQILGQGPELLVQFQDESVVDDSQLPKDRFSAERLKGVDSTLKIQPAELGDSAMYLCASSQQDTEAFFGQGTRLTVV.

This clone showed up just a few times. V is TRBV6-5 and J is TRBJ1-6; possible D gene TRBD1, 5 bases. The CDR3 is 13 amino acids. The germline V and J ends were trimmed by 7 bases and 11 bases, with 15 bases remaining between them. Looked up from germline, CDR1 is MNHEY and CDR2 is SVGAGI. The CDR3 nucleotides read TGTGCCAGCACCATAGACAGCGCAGCACCCCTCCACTTT. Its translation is CASTIDSAAPLHF.

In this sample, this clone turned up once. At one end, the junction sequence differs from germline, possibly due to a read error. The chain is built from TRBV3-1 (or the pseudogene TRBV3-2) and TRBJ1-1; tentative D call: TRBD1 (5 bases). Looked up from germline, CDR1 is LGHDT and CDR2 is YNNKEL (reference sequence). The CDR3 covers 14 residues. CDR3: CASSRTGVKTEAFF. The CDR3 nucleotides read TGTGCCAGCAGCCGAACGGGGGTGAAAACTGAAGCTTTCTTT.

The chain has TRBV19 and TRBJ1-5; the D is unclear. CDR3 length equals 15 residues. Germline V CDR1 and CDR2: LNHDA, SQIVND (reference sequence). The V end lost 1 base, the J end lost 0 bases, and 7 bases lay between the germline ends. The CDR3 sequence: CASSIGQISNQPQHF. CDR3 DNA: TGTGCCAGTAGTATAGGTCAGATTAGCAATCAGCCCCAGCATTTT.

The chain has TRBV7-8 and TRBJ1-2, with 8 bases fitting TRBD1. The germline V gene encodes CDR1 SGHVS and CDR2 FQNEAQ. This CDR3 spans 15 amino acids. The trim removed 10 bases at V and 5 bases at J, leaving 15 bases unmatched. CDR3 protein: CATGQTGGKPYGYTF. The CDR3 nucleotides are TGTGCCACCGGCCAAACAGGGGGTAAACCTTATGGCTACACCTTC.

The CDR3 DNA reads TGTGCCAGTACCGGACAGGGGTGGACCGGGGAGCTGTTTTTT. This translates into CASTGQGWTGELFF. The chain joins TRBV19 to TRBJ2-2; 9 bases line up with TRBD1. Unmatched junction bases numbered 5, after V lost 7 bases and J lost 5 bases. The CDR3 is 14 amino acids. Germline lookup yields CDR1 LNHDA and CDR2 SQIVND (reference sequence).

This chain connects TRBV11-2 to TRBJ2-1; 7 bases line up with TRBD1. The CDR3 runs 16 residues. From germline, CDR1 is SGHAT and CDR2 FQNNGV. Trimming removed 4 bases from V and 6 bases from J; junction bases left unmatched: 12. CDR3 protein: CASSSTTGKEANEQFF. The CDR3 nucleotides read TGTGCCAGCAGCTCGACGACAGGGAAAGAAGCCAATGAGCAGTTCTTC.

CDR3 in amino acids: CASSVLAGGRDEQYF. The CDR3, as DNA: TGTGCCAGCAGCGTACTAGCGGGGGGGCGCGACGAGCAGTACTTC. J is TRBJ2-7 and V is TRBV11-2; 13 bases match TRBD2. CDR1 is SGHAT, CDR2 FQNNGV, per germline. With V trimmed by 5 bases and J by 5 bases, 6 bases remained unmatched. The CDR3 spans 15 residues.

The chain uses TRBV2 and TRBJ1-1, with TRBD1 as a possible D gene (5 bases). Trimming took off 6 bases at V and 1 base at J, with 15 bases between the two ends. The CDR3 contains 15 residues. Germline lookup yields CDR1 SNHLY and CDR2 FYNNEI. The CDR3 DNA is TGTGCCAGCAGAGGGCAGGGCCTGGGGAACACTGAAGCTTTCTTT. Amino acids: CASRGQGLGNTEAFF.

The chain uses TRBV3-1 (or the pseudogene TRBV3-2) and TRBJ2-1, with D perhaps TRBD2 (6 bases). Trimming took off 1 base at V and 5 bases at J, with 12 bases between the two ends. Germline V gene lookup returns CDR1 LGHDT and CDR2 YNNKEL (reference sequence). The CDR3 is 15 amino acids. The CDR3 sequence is CASSQVVGGDNEQFF. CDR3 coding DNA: TGTGCCAGCAGCCAAGTAGTCGGCGGGGACAATGAGCAGTTCTTC.

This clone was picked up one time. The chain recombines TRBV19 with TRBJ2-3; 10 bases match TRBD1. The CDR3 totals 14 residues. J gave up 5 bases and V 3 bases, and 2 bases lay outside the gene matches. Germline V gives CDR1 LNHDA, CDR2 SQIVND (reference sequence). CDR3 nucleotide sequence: TGTGCCAGTAGTATCCGGACAGGGGGAGATACGCAGTATTTT. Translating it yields CASSIRTGGDTQYF.

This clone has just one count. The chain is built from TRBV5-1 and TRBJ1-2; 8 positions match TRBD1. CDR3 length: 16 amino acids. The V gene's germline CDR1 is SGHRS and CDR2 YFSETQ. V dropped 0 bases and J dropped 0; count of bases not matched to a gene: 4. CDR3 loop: CASSLGQGPANYGYTF. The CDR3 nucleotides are TGCGCCAGCAGCTTGGGACAGGGGCCAGCTAACTATGGCTACACCTTC.